This T cell receptor beta chain came from a study of blood T cell repertoires in COVID-19. For the study at large: Some COVID-19 samples were acute and others convalescent; all came from the United States, Italy and Spain. In each case, the material was cDNA or gDNA derived from T cells, B-cell-depleted T cells, or PBMCs.

The V gene lost 6 bases and the J gene lost 6 bases, with 3 bases spanning the gap. This CDR3 contains 10 residues. The germline V gene has CDR1 SNHLY and CDR2 FYNNEI. Original data processing: Counts of nucleated cells, estimated from reference gene primer amplification, were obtained. The method was immunoSEQ multiplex PCR; TCRdb's version includes in-frame clones alone and lacks a portion of them. V and J calls and clone size come straight from that table; D and trimming were deduced from the DNA. The profile covers about 310,000 clones, with 90% appearing a single time and under 3.5% taken by the ten largest. It was during active infection that Seattle patients were enrolled and then longitudinally followed.

The chain employs TRBV2 and TRBJ2-1; D remains unclear. Sequencing used peripheral blood. The receptor was derived from a woman younger than 45 with COVID-19, enrolled during active disease. The CDR3 sequence is CASSSNEQFF. CDR3 DNA: TGTGCCAGCAGCTCCAATGAGCAGTTCTTC.